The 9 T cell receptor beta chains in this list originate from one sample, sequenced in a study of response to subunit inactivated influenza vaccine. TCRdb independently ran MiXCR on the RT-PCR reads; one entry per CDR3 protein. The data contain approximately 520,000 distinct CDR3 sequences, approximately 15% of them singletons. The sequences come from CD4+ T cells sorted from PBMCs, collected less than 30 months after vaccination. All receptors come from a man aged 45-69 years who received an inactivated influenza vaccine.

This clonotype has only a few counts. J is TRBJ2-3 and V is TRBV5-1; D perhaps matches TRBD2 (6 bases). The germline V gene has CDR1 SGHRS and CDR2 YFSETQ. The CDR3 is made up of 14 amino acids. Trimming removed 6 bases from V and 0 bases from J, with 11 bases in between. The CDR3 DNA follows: TGCGCCAGCACCGGGAGTTCAAGCACAGATACGCAGTATTTT. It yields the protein CASTGSSSTDTQYF.

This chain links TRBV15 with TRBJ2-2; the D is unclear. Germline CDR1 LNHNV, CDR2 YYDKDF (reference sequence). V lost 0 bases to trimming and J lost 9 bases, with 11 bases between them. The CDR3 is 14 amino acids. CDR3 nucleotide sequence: TGTGCCACCAGCAGAGATTGGTCCTCCTGGGAGCTGTTTTTT. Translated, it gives CATSRDWSSWELFF.

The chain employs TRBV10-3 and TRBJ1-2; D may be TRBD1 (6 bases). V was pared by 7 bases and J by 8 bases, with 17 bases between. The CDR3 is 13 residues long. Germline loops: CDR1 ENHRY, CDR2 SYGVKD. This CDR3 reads CAITLQGRGGYTF. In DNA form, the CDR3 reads TGTGCCATCACCCTCCAGGGGAGGGGCGGCTACACCTTC.

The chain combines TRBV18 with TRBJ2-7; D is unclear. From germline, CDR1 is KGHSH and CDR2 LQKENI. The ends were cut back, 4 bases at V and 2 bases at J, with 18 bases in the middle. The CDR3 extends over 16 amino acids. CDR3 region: CASSRARDSLAYEQYF. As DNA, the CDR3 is TGTGCCAGCTCACGGGCGCGTGACTCCTTAGCCTACGAGCAGTACTTC. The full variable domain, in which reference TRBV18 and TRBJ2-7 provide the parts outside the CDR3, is NAGVMQNPRHLVRRRGQEARLRCSPMKGHSHVYWYRQLPEEGLKFMVYLQKENIIDESGMPKERFSAEFPKEGPSILRIQQVVRGDSAAYFCASSRARDSLAYEQYFGPGTRLTVT.

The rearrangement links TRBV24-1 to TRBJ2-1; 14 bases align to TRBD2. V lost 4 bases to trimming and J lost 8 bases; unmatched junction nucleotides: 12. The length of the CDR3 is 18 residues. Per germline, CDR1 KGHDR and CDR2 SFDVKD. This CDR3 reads CATSDRGTSGRIWDEQFF. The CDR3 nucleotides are TGTGCCACCAGTGACCGGGGGACTAGCGGGAGAATATGGGATGAGCAGTTCTTC.

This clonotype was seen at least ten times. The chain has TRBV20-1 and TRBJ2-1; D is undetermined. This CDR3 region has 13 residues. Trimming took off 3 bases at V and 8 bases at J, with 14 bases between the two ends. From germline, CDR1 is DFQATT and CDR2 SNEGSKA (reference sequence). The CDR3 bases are TGCAGTGCTAGGCAGGTCCCGCCCGATGAGCAGTTCTTC. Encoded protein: CSARQVPPDEQFF.

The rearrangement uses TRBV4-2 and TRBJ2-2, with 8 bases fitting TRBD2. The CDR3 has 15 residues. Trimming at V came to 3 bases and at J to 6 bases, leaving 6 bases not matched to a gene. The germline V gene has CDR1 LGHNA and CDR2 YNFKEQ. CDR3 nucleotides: TGTGCCAGCAGCCATAAAGCCGGGGGGGCCGGGGAGCTGTTTTTT. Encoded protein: CASSHKAGGAGELFF.

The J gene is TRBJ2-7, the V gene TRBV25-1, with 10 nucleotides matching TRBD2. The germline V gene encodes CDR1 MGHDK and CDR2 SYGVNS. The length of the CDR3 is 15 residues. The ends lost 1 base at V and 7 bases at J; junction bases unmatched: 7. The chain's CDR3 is CASSEWLAGAEEQYF. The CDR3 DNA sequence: TGTGCCAGCAGTGAATGGCTAGCGGGAGCGGAAGAGCAGTACTTC.

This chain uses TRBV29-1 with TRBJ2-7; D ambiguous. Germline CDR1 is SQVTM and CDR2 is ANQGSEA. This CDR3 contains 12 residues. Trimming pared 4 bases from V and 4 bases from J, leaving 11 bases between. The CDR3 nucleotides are TGCAGCGTTGTAGGGCTTAAGTACGAGCAGTACTTC. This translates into CSVVGLKYEQYF.